This T cell receptor beta chain was recovered during a study of post-analysis software for immune sequencing data. This clonotype was counted only a few times. Its antigen is not known. V gave up 3 bases and J gave up 1 base, with 12 bases separating them. Germline CDR1 and CDR2: MGHDK and SYGVNS. This CDR3 is built from 15 residues. Overall study findings and caveats: Controls showed lower frequencies than patients for several TRBV segments, and TRBV5-6, TRBV5-1 and TRBV20-1 were among these. Samples sharing a preparation batch grouped tightly together when assessed by F measure.

Built from TCR beta cDNA, the libraries had unique molecular identifiers in them. MiXCR was run by TCRdb on the PCR reads, yielding one entry per CDR3 protein. This table holds some 800,000 distinct CDR3 sequences, just over 45% found once. This receptor was taken from a girl aged 5-17 years with multiple sclerosis. Input material: blood. The V call is TRBV25-1, the J call TRBJ2-5, with D unclear. The CDR3 DNA reads TGTGCCAGCAGTGAGTTTTGGGCATCCCAAGAGACCCAGTACTTC. Its translation is CASSEFWASQETQYF.